This T cell receptor beta chain derives from a study of cytomegalovirus exposure and HLA in healthy donors. Use of 60 Vbeta and 13 Jbeta primers characterized the PCR. Sequenced by immunoSEQ multiplex PCR; TCRdb stores in-frame clones only, minus some. The top ten hold approximately 2% of the sample, which has under 200,000 clones, approximately 70% seen once. The CDR3 contains 15 residues. V lost 2 bases, J lost 8 bases, and 6 bases stayed unmatched. Germline V gives CDR1 LGHNA, CDR2 YNFKEQ. This chain links TRBV4-2 with TRBJ1-6, with TRBD1 matching over 7 bases. Sample: PBMCs. The receptor was derived from a woman aged 25 to 39 in good health and CMV-seronegative. CDR3 loop: CASSQKQGRDSPLHF. The CDR3 coding sequence is TGTGCCAGCAGCCAAAAACAGGGGAGAGATTCACCCCTCCACTTT.